The sequence of this T cell receptor (beta chain) was determined in a study of blood T cells in healthy people across ages. For the study at large: Per two T cells, template switching captured roughly one barcoded beta molecule.

Each donor's blood draw was 7.5 to 10 milliliters of peripheral blood. PCR was performed a second time for about 7 to 11 cycles using a sample-barcoded 5' primer and a J-beta primer mix. A template-switch adaptor with 12 random nucleotides tagged each cDNA molecule. TCRdb itself ran the 5' RACE reads through MiXCR, one entry per CDR3 protein. The table lists some 1.1 million distinct CDR3 sequences, roughly two fifths of them singletons. The germline V gene has CDR1 SGHAT and CDR2 FQNNGV. Trimming removed 2 bases at V and 0 bases at J, with 18 bases between. The CDR3 has 18 amino acids. Notes on the study in general: Among T cells, TCR beta diversity per million cells dropped roughly linearly as age rose.

Remarks on this clonotype: Its antigen is not identified.

The sequencing sample was made of blood. This TCR came from a young man in good health. This rearrangement joins TRBV11-2 to TRBJ2-3; D call uncertain. This chain's CDR3 is CASSLISGRATSTDTQYF. CDR3 bases: TGTGCCAGCAGCTTAATATCAGGACGTGCCACTAGCACAGATACGCAGTATTTT.